These 9 T cell receptor beta chains share one sample of origin, sequenced in a study of shared clonotypes between healthy human individuals (TCRdb year 2020). Receptors were amplified or captured by the immunoSEQ multiplex PCR assay. The table was pulled from immuneACCESS by TCRdb, which kept in-frame rearrangements only. Such tables lose some clones; where checked, under half of the loss comes from unresolved V genes, and the rest has no known cause. The sample table lists about 2 million clones, approximately 95% of them with a count of one. The ten biggest clones cover less than 1.5% of the sample. CD8 naive samples were obtained by positive selection for CCR7 among CD45RO-negative cells, yielding a CD45RA+CCR7+ population from which TemRA cells were excluded. Sequencing used naive CD8+ T cells sorted from blood. The intended sense of this specimen's cell subset or site label: CD45RA+CCR7+. The receptors originated from a man aged 18 to 35 in good health.

The chain links TRBV28 to TRBJ2-1, with a tentative D call TRBD1 (6 bases). The CDR3 extends over 13 amino acids. Trimming left V 5 bases short and J 10 bases short, with 15 bases between. Germline V gene lookup returns CDR1 MDHEN and CDR2 SYDVKM. The CDR3 region is CASSPRTVQEQFF. The CDR3, as DNA: TGTGCCAGCAGTCCGAGGACAGTTCAAGAGCAGTTCTTC.

The chain recombines TRBV11-2 with TRBJ1-1; D gene ambiguous. The CDR3 contains 14 residues. Trimming stripped 4 bases from V and 8 bases from J, with 17 bases between. The V gene's germline CDR1 is SGHAT and CDR2 FQNNGV. CDR3 sequence: CASSSWTDPGEAFF. The CDR3 bases are TGTGCCAGCAGCTCATGGACCGACCCCGGGGAAGCTTTCTTT.

V is TRBV27 and J is TRBJ1-5, with 7 bases that match TRBD1. The germline V gene has CDR1 MNHEY and CDR2 SMNVEV (reference sequence). This CDR3 contains 14 residues. J was trimmed by 2 bases and V by 5 bases; bases with no gene match: 3. The DNA of the CDR3 is TGTGCCAGCAGTAACAGGGGAGGCAATCAGCCCCAGCATTTT. Residues: CASSNRGGNQPQHF.

Comments on this clone: Other nucleotide sequences from this sample produce the same CDR3. V gene TRBV7-9 combines with J gene TRBJ2-7, with a tentative D call TRBD2 (5 bases). V was shortened by 2 bases and J by 5 bases, with 13 bases between the two germline ends. Germline V gene sequence: CDR1 SEHNR, CDR2 FQNEAQ (reference sequence). CDR3 length equals 14 residues. CDR3 in DNA: TGTGCCAGCAGCTTATCTGGGCTAGCCCACGAGCAGTACTTC. Amino acids: CASSLSGLAHEQYF.

This clone was seen only once. The genes are TRBV30 and TRBJ2-7; D is undetermined. Trimming cost V 3 bases and J 4 bases, with 16 bases left between them. CDR1 and CDR2 from the germline V gene are GTSNPN and SVGIG (reference sequence). CDR3 length equals 14 residues. The CDR3 loop reads CAWSPRSHPYEQYF. CDR3 in DNA: TGTGCCTGGAGCCCTAGATCCCACCCGTACGAGCAGTACTTC.

V is TRBV4-1 and J is TRBJ2-7; perhaps TRBD2 as D (5 bases). CDR3 length: 16 residues. Trimming took 0 bases from V and 0 from J, leaving 12 bases between them. CDR1 and CDR2 from the germline V gene are MGHRA and YSYEKL. CDR3 bases: TGCGCCAGCAGCCAAGATCCGGGAATAATCTCCTACGAGCAGTACTTC. Translating gives CASSQDPGIISYEQYF.

The rearrangement uses TRBV4-1 and TRBJ1-1, with D perhaps TRBD1 (5 bases). The CDR3 sequence is 16 residues long. The ends were cut back, 1 base at V and 0 bases at J, with 12 bases in the middle. Germline V CDR1 and CDR2: MGHRA, YSYEKL. CDR3 coding DNA: TGCGCCAGCAGCCAAGCGGAGCAGGGATTGAACACTGAAGCTTTCTTT. This encodes CASSQAEQGLNTEAFF.

The chain is built from TRBV7-2 and TRBJ2-2; TRBD2 matches at 10 bases. CDR1 SGHTA and CDR2 FQGNSA come from the germline V gene. Trimming at V came to 4 bases and at J to 7 bases, leaving 3 bases not matched to a gene. The CDR3 sequence is 14 residues long. CDR3 in DNA: TGTGCCAGCAGCTCAGGACTAGCGGTCGGGGAGCTGTTTTTT. Translating it yields CASSSGLAVGELFF.

The chain couples TRBV5-1 to TRBJ1-4, with TRBD1 matching 7 bases. Losses at the gene ends were 6 bases for V and 4 bases for J; bases not matched to a gene: 12. CDR3 length: 16 amino acids. Germline V gene sequence: CDR1 SGHRS, CDR2 YFSETQ. The CDR3 reads CASIRTTGEDNEKLFF. CDR3 coding DNA: TGCGCCAGCATCCGGACCACAGGGGAAGATAATGAAAAACTGTTTTTT.